The rows below give T cell receptor beta chains drawn from one sample of a study of metastatic and nonmetastatic thyroid tumors. Using MiXCR, TCRdb re-called clones from the PCR reads. The sample has around 34,000 clones; about 16% are singletons. Sequencing used blood. These receptors all stem from a female donor with papillary thyroid cancer or a benign thyroid nodule (not recorded which). Some clones in this sample may be carry-over from other donors' samples. Both conserved end residues are part of each CDR3. The D gene is left open where the match is weak. The listing skips clone size in some rows; elsewhere it reads once, few, many or a size class.

CDR3aa: CSASFLGTYEQYF; CDR3nt: TGCAGTGCTAGTTTTCTAGGAACCTACGAGCAGTACTTC; len: 13; j_gene: TRBJ2-7; d_gene: .; abundance: once; v_gene: TRBV20-1
CDR3aa: CSAGSRQSGDTQYF; CDR3nt: TGCAGTGCTGGAAGTCGGCAGTCGGGAGATACGCAGTATTTT; len: 14; j_gene: TRBJ2-3; d_gene: .; abundance: many; v_gene: TRBV20-1
CDR3aa: CSVSAGVNEQYF; CDR3nt: TGCAGCGTGTCGGCGGGAGTCAACGAGCAGTACTTC; len: 12; j_gene: TRBJ2-7; d_gene: TRBD2; abundance: many; v_gene: TRBV29-1
CDR3aa: CASSLGVPDQYF; CDR3nt: TGTGCCAGCAGCTTAGGAGTTCCCGATCAGTACTTC; len: 12; j_gene: TRBJ2-7; d_gene: .; abundance: few; v_gene: TRBV7-2
CDR3aa: CASTRRDWNTEAFF; CDR3nt: TGTGCCAGCACGCGCAGGGATTGGAACACTGAAGCTTTCTTT; len: 14; j_gene: TRBJ1-1; d_gene: .; abundance: many; v_gene: TRBV6-1
CDR3aa: CASSFRGVYEQYF; CDR3nt: TGTGCCAGCAGTTTTCGAGGAGTCTACGAGCAGTACTTC; len: 13; j_gene: TRBJ2-7; d_gene: .; abundance: many; v_gene: TRBV28
CDR3aa: CASSRFPTGFTEAFF; CDR3nt: TGTGCCAGCAGCCGTTTCCCCACAGGTTTCACTGAAGCTTTCTTT; len: 15; j_gene: TRBJ1-1; d_gene: .; abundance: .; v_gene: TRBV28
CDR3aa: CASSQASTDTQYF; CDR3nt: TGTGCCAGCAGTCAAGCTAGCACAGATACGCAGTATTTT; len: 13; j_gene: TRBJ2-3; d_gene: .; abundance: many; v_gene: TRBV11-3
CDR3aa: CASSLEAGRHTEAFF; CDR3nt: TGTGCCAGCAGCTTAGAGGCAGGTCGGCACACTGAAGCTTTCTTT; len: 15; j_gene: TRBJ1-1; d_gene: .; abundance: .; v_gene: TRBV7-9
CDR3aa: CSASLSGGLYTQYF; CDR3nt: TGCAGTGCTAGCTTATCGGGAGGGTTATATACGCAGTATTTT; len: 14; j_gene: TRBJ2-3; d_gene: TRBD2; abundance: .; v_gene: TRBV20-1